This TCR beta chain is from a study of T-cell memory formation after mild COVID-19. The wider study: Among the donors, TCR clusters were largely specific to each donor.

CDR1 and CDR2 (germline): MNHNS, SASEGT. The CDR3 extends over 15 amino acids. The study's findings and limits: Some responding clones appeared in pre-infection memory, suggesting cross-reactive memory joined. Contracting clones localized mainly to CM and EM when CD4+ and mainly to EMRA when CD8+.

After 5'RACE with constant-segment primers, TCR alpha and TCR beta cDNA libraries carrying sample barcodes and UMIs were obtained. TCRdb reanalysed the 5' RACE reads using MiXCR and keeps one entry per CDR3 protein. The sample lists about 290,000 distinct CDR3 sequences, roughly 17% seen once, with under 25% in the top ten. Concerning this clonotype: The antigen remains undetermined. Relative to the germline gene, one junction end is altered; a read error may explain this.

The sequenced sample was PBMCs or a T cell subset sorted from them (not recorded which). The chain combines TRBV6-1 with TRBJ1-4, with a possible D match to TRBD1 (5 bases). The sequence was collected from a man aged 18-30 years who had mild COVID-19 (a few samples of this study predate the infection). Cell type and time point are not known. The CDR3 DNA sequence: TGTGCCAGCAAAATCCCCGGGACCCGAGGTGAAAAACCGTTTTTT. This sequence encodes CASKIPGTRGEKPFF.